Listed here is a single TCR beta chain. The antigen it binds to is not known. No much larger clone is present one base from it, and per-base qualities are unavailable. The sample is drawn from a study of T cells in Graves' hyperthyroidism and ophthalmopathy (dated 2019 in TCRdb). Describing the broader study: Peripheral blood samples were taken at the time of initial diagnosis, prior to any treatment. To identify TCR V-J signatures that set the groups apart, the researchers used a discovery cohort of about a hundred patients, made up of roughly 45 with Graves' ophthalmopathy and some 58 with stable Graves' hyperthyroidism. An independent validation cohort of under 20 hyperthyroidism patients and approximately 17 patients who later progressed to ophthalmopathy tested prospective prediction of ophthalmopathy. The 75 to 100 discovery patients were randomly split 7:3 into training and test sets. In several Graves' hyperthyroidism patients, the study also compared T-cell repertoires from thyroid tissue with T-cell repertoires from blood. After sampling, hyperthyroidism patients received methimazole starting at 30 mg daily, and ophthalmopathy patients received high-dose intravenous methylprednisolone. According to the paper, TCR Vbeta CDR3 sequencing was carried out on over 130 peripheral blood samples, which came from fewer than 50 ophthalmopathy, around 74 hyperthyroidism and about 17 progressor patients.

Amplification of TCR beta CDR3 regions was carried out from RNA transcripts. A first-round RT-PCR of the TCR CDR3 used the HTBI primer set with the Qiagen OneStep RT-PCR kit. Libraries were constructed in a second round of multiplex PCR, after which size selection and purification were carried out. Paired-end sequencing of the libraries was performed with 100 bp reads on an Illumina HiSeq2000. As for the original processing: SOAPnuke was used to process the raw data, throwing out any read that contained adapters or uncalled bases, had a mean Phred below 15, or lacked an exact constant-primer or identifier match. COPE v1.2.5 was used to merge high-quality paired reads, and clonotypes were defined as unique nucleotide sequences. Clonotypes were aligned to IMGT TRBV, TRBD and TRBJ reference segments using MiTCR v1.1. Analysis was restricted to V-J combinations with a frequency above 0.0001, which covered 99.2% of repertoires. The TCS score was defined as F50 (clonal expansion) divided by E x V (chaos), with BLOSUM62-based TCRdist calculated between CDR3 peptides within each V-J. Welch's t-statistics and random forest reduced 500 to 550 V-J features to 13, which were used in a naive Bayes classifier (R e1071). TCRdb redid the processing of the public reads, applying fastp at Q25 and MiXCR, and retained in-frame beta chains. Records with the same CDR3 protein are collapsed into one entry carrying the most frequent genes and DNA. The V and J calls and clone size come from TCRdb's table, not from the authors' own analysis. The sample data list 140,000 or so distinct CDR3 sequences, and approximately 20% of these were observed just once. The top ten hold 60% to 70% of the sample.

What the research found in general, with its limitations: During validation, the model predicted progression to ophthalmopathy a median of approximately six months ahead of onset, with just under 71% sensitivity and almost 75% specificity. No statistical method was used to set the sample size in advance, and investigators knew the group allocation. Ophthalmopathy was separated from stable hyperthyroidism by a 13 V-J signature model, with around 90% sensitivity and approximately 81% specificity obtained in cross-validation and 80%/75% obtained in testing. Most expanded thyroid clonotypes (frequency above 0.001) were also detected in blood, suggesting blood repertoires may reflect thyroid immune responses.

Inclusive of the bounding cysteine and phenylalanine, the CDR3 is 18 residues long. Only CDR3 DNA is held: 54 bases, read in frame from base 1. The germline V gene yields MDHEN for CDR1 and SYDVKM for CDR2. V loses 5 bases at its end and J loses 3 bases; junction bases beyond the gene matches: 9. Hyperthyroidism patients were newly diagnosed, with disease duration under 2 months, and aged 18 to 65 years. Exclusion was applied to patients with uncontrolled infections, other autoimmune diseases, pregnancy or lactation. Diagnoses relied on clinical symptoms, serum thyroxine and TRAb, thyroid ultrasound and orbital computed tomography. For progressor patients, blood was drawn at the first diagnosis of hyperthyroidism, before any ophthalmopathy symptoms had appeared. PBMCs were separated from under 12 ml of fresh peripheral blood using Ficoll-Paque density gradient centrifugation. Progressor patients were initially diagnosed with Graves' hyperthyroidism and developed ophthalmopathy during follow-up. Trizol reagent was used to extract total RNA, and RNA quality was then checked on an Agilent 2100 Bioanalyzer.

Sequencing was performed on blood. The source of this sequence is a woman between 50 and 59 years old with Graves' hyperthyroidism that later progressed to Graves' ophthalmopathy. The chain employs TRBV28 and TRBJ2-2, with 13 bases aligning to TRBD2. The CDR3 reads as follows: CASSDRTSGSFYTGELFF. The bases are TGTGCCAGCAGTGATCGGACTAGCGGGAGTTTTTACACCGGGGAGCTGTTTTTT.